These 10 T cell receptor beta chains came from one sample sequenced in a study of Ad26.COV2.S vaccination and SARS-CoV-2 variants. The treatment: around 19 received Ad26.COV2.S at low or high dose, single or two shots; roughly 5 received placebo; per-sample allocation not given. It was on day 63 after the first vaccine or placebo injection that samples were taken. Repertoires were generated with immunoSEQ multiplex PCR, while TCRdb's copy carries only in-frame clones and drops some. Here the sample spans about 420,000 clones, more than 75% being singletons. This sample comprised peripheral blood, obtained in a trial of Ad26.COV2.S vaccine versus placebo. The receptors stem from a person between 18 and 59 years old who received the Ad26.COV2.S COVID-19 vaccine or a placebo.

This sequence joins TRBV11-2 and TRBJ2-1; TRBD2 matches 10 bases. There are 17 residues in the CDR3. The germline V gene has CDR1 SGHAT and CDR2 FQNNGV. With V trimmed by 0 bases and J by 1 base, 3 bases remained unmatched. The CDR3 DNA is TGTGCCAGCAGCTTAGAGGCTAGCGGGGGATCCTACAATGAGCAGTTCTTC. Its translation is CASSLEASGGSYNEQFF.

The rearrangement uses TRBV5-4 and TRBJ2-7; D tentatively reads TRBD1 or TRBD2 (7 bases each). Deletions cut 1 base from V and 3 bases from J, with 11 bases between. Looked up from germline, CDR1 is SGHNT and CDR2 is YYREEE (reference sequence). The CDR3 consists of 14 residues. The CDR3 here is CASSLSGDSYEQYF. CDR3 DNA sequence: TGTGCCAGCAGCTTGAGCGGGGACAGCTACGAGCAGTACTTC.

This chain joins TRBV4-3 and TRBJ1-6, with D possibly TRBD1 on 5 matching bases. Germline lookup yields CDR1 LGHNA and CDR2 YSLEER. Trimming stripped 0 bases from V and 7 bases from J, with 13 bases between. This CDR3 has 16 amino acids. The CDR3 reads CASSQDGNRSNSPLHF. For the CDR3, the DNA is TGCGCCAGCAGCCAAGATGGGAACAGGTCAAATTCACCCCTCCACTTT.

This clone was seen a single time. The chain recombines TRBV4-3 with TRBJ2-7; D is possibly TRBD1 (6 bases). V lost 5 bases, J lost 1 base, and 12 bases lay in between. The CDR3 is 14 amino acids. The germline gives CDR1 LGHNA, CDR2 YSLEER. As DNA, the CDR3 is TGCGCCAGCAGCTATGGGACACCATCCTACGAGCAGTACTTC. Protein sequence: CASSYGTPSYEQYF.

DNA of the CDR3: TGTGCCAGCAGCCCACAGCCGGGGGGAGCAGATACGCAGTATTTT. Translated: CASSPQPGGADTQYF. The V gene is TRBV4-2, the J gene TRBJ2-3; 7 bases are a match to TRBD2. Trimming cost V 4 bases and J 4 bases; bases outside gene matches: 8. There are 15 residues in the CDR3. Germline lookup yields CDR1 LGHNA and CDR2 YNFKEQ.

This clone was observed a single time. The V gene is TRBV7-2, the J gene TRBJ2-5; TRBD2 agrees at 13 bases. CDR1 is SGHTA, CDR2 FQGNSA, per germline. The V and J ends lost 2 bases and 2 bases, in that order; junction bases with no gene match: 5. This CDR3 is 17 amino acids long. DNA of the CDR3: TGTGCCAGCAGCTTATACAGGACTAGCGGGGGTCAAGAGACCCAGTACTTC. It translates to CASSLYRTSGGQETQYF.

The chain recombines TRBV28 with TRBJ2-3, with D perhaps TRBD1 (5 bases). Trimming took off 4 bases at V and 1 base at J, with 9 bases between the two ends. The CDR3 spans 14 residues. Germline V lookup: CDR1 MDHEN, CDR2 SYDVKM. CDR3 bases: TGTGCCAGCAGTTACCCGACAGGCACAGATACGCAGTATTTT. This sequence encodes CASSYPTGTDTQYF.

CDR3 region: CASSQDSNQETQYF. CDR3 DNA sequence: TGCGCCAGCAGCCAAGACTCGAACCAAGAGACCCAGTACTTC. The J gene is TRBJ2-5, the V gene TRBV4-1; D call uncertain. Germline loops: CDR1 MGHRA, CDR2 YSYEKL. The CDR3 extends over 14 amino acids. Trimming cost V 0 bases and J 0 bases, with 5 bases left between them.

V usage is TRBV9 and J usage is TRBJ2-7, with no clear D. Per germline, CDR1 SGDLS and CDR2 YYNGEE. The CDR3 totals 13 residues. V shed 9 bases and J shed 5 bases, with 18 bases lying between them. CDR3 sequence (DNA): TGTGCCATCCCGAAAAGGGCCTGGCACGAGCAGTACTTC. It is translated as CAIPKRAWHEQYF.

V gene TRBV3-1 (or the pseudogene TRBV3-2) combines with J gene TRBJ1-1; 9 nucleotides agree with TRBD1. Germline CDR1 LGHDT, CDR2 YNNKEL (reference sequence). The CDR3 covers 15 residues. The trim removed 4 bases at V and 1 base at J, leaving 4 bases unmatched. CDR3 bases: TGTGCCAGCAGCCTAGGACAGGGGCAGAACACTGAAGCTTTCTTT. Translation: CASSLGQGQNTEAFF.